The present entry profiles one T cell receptor beta chain with its context. Likely a read error: the CDR3 ends without its conserved phenylalanine or tryptophan. The sample comes from a study of regulatory T cells in long-lasting Graves disease. The overall study: Graves' patients, diagnosed recently, had received antithyroid drugs under 3 months.

The time point was: newly diagnosed GD, antithyroid drugs for less than 3 months. The TCR library was prepared using RNA isolated from PBMCs. Researchers made TCR beta libraries by using iRepertoire HTBI primers and running Arm-PCR on CDR3 regions. Using its own MiXCR run on the multiplex PCR reads, TCRdb lists one record per CDR3 protein. The sample carries some 410,000 distinct CDR3 sequences, approximately 16% recorded once. These data also featured in a second study, about T cells in Graves' hyperthyroidism and ophthalmopathy. From that second work: Newly diagnosed patients aged 18 to 65 had hyperthyroidism of under 2 months' duration. First-round RT-PCR with HTBI primers amplified the TCR CDR3 region. Within blood appeared most thyroid clonotypes that had expanded above 0.001.

This sequence was found in a young woman with Graves disease. The material sequenced was peripheral blood mononuclear cells (PBMCs), taken at new diagnosis, from a patient treated with antithyroid drugs.

The CDR3 spells CASSRTSGTRELFL. CDR3 sequence (DNA): TGTGCCAGCAGTAGGACTAGCGGGACGAGGGAGCTGTTTCTT. The genes are TRBV6-4 and TRBJ2-2; 12 bases align to TRBD2. CDR3 length equals 14 residues. With V trimmed by 5 bases and J by 9 bases, 4 bases remained unmatched. Germline V gene sequence: CDR1 MRHNA, CDR2 SNTAGT.